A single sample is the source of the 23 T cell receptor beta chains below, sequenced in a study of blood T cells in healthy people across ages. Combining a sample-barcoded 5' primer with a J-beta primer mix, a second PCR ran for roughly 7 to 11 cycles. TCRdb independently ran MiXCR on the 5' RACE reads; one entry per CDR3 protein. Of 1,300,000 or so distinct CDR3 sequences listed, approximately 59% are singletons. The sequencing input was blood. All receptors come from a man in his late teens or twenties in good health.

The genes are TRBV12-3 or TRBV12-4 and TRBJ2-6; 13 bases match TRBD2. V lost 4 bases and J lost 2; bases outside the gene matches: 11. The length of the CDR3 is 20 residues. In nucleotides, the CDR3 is TGTGCCAGCAGTTCTTTCCTATCGGGACTAGCGGGGCCTGGGGCCAACGTCCTGACTTTC. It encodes CASSSFLSGLAGPGANVLTF.

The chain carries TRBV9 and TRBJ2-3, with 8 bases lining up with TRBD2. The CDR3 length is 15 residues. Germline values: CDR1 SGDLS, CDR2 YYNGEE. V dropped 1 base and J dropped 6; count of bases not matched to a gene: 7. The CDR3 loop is CASSVNYGGRDTQYF. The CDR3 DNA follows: TGTGCCAGCAGCGTAAATTATGGCGGGAGGGATACGCAGTATTTT.

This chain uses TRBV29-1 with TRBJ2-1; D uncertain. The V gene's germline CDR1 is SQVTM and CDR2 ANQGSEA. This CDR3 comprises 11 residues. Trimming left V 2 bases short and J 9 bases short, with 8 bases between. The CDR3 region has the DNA TGCAGCGTTGAAAGTCATCGTGAGCAGTTCTTC. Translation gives CSVESHREQFF.

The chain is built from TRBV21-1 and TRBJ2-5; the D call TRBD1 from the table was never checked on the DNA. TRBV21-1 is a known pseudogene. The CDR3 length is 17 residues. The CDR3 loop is CATHGGYVLVMAETQYF. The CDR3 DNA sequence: TGTGCCACCCACGGGGGGTACGTACTAGTAATGGCCGAGACCCAGTACTTC.

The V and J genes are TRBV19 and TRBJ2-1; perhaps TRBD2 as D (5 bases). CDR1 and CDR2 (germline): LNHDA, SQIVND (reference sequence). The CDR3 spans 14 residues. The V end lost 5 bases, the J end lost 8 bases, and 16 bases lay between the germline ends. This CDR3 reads CASSARTGVDEQFF. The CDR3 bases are TGTGCCAGTAGTGCCCGGACTGGGGTCGATGAGCAGTTCTTC.

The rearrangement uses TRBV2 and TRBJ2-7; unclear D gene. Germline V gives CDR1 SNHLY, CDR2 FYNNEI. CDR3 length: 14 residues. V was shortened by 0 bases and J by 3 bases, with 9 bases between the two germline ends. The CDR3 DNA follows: TGTGCCAGCAGTGAAGCCTTCCAATACTACGAGCAGTACTTC. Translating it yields CASSEAFQYYEQYF.

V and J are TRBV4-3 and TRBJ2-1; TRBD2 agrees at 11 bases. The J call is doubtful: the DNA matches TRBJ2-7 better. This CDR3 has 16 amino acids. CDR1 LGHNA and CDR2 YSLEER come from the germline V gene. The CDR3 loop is CASSQDRLAGNNEQYF. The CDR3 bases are TGCGCCAGCAGCCAAGATCGACTAGCGGGGAACAATGAGCAGTACTTC.

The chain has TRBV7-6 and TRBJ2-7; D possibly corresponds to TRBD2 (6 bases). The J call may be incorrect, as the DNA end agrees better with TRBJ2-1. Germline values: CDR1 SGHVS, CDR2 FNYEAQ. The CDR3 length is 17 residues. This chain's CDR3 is CASSLVGGRGIGNEQFF. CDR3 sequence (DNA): TGTGCCAGCAGCTTAGTCGGGGGAAGGGGTATTGGCAATGAGCAGTTCTTC.

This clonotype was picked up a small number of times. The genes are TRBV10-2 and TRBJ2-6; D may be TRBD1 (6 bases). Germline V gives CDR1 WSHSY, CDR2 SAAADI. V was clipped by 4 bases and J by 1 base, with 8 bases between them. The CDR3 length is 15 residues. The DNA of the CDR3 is TGCGCCAGCAGTGCAACAGGGTCTGGGGCCAACGTCCTGACTTTC. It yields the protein CASSATGSGANVLTF.

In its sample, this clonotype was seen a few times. The CDR3 DNA is TGCAGCGTTGATTTGGGGTCCGACTACAATGAGCAGTTCTTC. Translation gives CSVDLGSDYNEQFF. This chain connects TRBV29-1 to TRBJ2-1, with D unclear. V was trimmed by 3 bases and J by 3 bases, leaving 12 bases between them. The CDR3 has 14 residues. The germline gives CDR1 SQVTM, CDR2 ANQGSEA.

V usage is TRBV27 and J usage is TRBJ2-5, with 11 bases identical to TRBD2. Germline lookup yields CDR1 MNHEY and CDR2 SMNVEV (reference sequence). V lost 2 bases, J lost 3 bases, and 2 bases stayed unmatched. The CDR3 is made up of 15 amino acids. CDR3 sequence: CASSLGTSGKETQYF. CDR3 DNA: TGTGCCAGCAGTTTAGGGACTAGCGGCAAAGAGACCCAGTACTTC.

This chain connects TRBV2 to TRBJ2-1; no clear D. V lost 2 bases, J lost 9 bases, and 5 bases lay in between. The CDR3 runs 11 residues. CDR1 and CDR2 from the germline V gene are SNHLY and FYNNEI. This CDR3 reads CASSERVEQFF. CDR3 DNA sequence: TGTGCCAGCAGTGAACGGGTTGAGCAGTTCTTC.

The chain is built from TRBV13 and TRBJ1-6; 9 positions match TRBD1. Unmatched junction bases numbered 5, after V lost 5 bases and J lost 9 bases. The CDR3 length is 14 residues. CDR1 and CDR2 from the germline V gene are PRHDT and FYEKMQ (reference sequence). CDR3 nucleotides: TGTGCCAGCAGCCCGGACAGGGGTACTTCACCCCTCCACTTT. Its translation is CASSPDRGTSPLHF. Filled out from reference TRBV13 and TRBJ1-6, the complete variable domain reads AAGVIQSPRHLIKEKRETATLKCYPIPRHDTVYWYQQGPGQDPQFLISFYEKMQSDKGSIPDRFSAQQFSDYHSELNMSSLELGDSALYFCASSPDRGTSPLHFGNGTRLTVT.

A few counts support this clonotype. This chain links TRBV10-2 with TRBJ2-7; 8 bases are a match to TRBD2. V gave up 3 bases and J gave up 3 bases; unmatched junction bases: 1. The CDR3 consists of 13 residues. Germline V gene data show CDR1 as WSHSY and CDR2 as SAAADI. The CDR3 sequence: CASSEGTSYEQYF. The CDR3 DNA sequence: TGCGCCAGCAGTGAAGGGACTAGCTACGAGCAGTACTTC.

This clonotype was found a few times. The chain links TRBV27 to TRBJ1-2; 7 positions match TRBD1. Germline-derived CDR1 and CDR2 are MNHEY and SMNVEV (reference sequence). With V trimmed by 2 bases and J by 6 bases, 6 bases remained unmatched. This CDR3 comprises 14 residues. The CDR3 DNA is TGTGCCAGCAGTTTAGGATTTCAGGGGGATGGCTACACCTTC. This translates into CASSLGFQGDGYTF.

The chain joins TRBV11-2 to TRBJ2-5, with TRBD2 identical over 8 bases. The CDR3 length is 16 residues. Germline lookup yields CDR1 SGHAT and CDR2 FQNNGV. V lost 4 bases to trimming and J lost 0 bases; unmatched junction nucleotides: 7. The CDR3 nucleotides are TGTGCCAGCAGCTATGGGACTAGTCAGTACCAAGAGACCCAGTACTTC. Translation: CASSYGTSQYQETQYF.

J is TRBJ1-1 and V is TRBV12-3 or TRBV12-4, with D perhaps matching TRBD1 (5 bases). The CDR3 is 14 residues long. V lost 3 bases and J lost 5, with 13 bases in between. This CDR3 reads CASSFGGSRTEAFF. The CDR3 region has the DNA TGTGCCAGCAGTTTTGGGGGGTCGAGAACTGAAGCTTTCTTT.

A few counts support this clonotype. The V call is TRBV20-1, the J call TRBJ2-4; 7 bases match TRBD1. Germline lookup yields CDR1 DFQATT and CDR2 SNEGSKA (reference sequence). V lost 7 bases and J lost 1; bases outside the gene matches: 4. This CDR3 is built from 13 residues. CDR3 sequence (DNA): TGCAGTGTCCCGGACAGGGCCAAAAACATTCAGTACTTC. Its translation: CSVPDRAKNIQYF.

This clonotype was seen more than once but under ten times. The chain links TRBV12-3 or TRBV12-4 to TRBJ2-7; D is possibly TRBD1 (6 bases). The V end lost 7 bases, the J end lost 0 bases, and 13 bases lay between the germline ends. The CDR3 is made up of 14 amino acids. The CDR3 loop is CASTKQGSSYEQYF. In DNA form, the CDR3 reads TGTGCCAGCACTAAACAGGGAAGCTCCTACGAGCAGTACTTC.

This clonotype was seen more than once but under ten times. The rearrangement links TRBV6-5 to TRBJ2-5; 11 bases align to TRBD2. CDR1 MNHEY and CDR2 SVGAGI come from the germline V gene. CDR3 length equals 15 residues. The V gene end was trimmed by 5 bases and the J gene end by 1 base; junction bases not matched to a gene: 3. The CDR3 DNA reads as TGTGCCAGCAGTGCTAGCGGGGGGACCCAAGAGACCCAGTACTTC. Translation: CASSASGGTQETQYF.

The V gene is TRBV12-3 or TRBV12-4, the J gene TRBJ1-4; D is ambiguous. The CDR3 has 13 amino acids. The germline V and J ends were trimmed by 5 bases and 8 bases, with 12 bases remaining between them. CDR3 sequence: CASSDHNDEKLFF. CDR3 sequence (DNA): TGTGCCAGCAGTGATCACAATGACGAAAAACTGTTTTTT.

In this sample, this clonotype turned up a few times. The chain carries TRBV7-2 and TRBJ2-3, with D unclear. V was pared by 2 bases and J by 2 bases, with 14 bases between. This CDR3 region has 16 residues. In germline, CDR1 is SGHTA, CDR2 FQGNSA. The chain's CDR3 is CASSLFQAAHTDTQYF. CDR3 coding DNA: TGTGCCAGCAGCTTATTTCAGGCAGCCCACACAGATACGCAGTATTTT.

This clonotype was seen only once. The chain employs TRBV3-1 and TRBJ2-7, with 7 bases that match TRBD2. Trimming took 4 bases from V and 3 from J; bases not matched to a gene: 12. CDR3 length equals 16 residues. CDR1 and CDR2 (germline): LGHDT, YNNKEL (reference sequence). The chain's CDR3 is CASSPEIGGSHYEQYF. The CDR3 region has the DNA TGTGCCAGCAGCCCGGAGATCGGGGGGTCTCACTACGAGCAGTACTTC.